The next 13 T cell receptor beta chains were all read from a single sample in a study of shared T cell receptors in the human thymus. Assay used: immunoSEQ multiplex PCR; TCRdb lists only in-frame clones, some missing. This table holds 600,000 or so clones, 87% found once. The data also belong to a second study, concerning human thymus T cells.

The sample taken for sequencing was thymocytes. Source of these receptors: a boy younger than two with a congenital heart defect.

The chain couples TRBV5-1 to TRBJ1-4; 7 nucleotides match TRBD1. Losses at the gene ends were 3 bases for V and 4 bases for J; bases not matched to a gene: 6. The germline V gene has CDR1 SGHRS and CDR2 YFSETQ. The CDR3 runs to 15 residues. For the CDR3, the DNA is TGCGCCAGCAGCTCAGAAGGGGGCCATAATGAAAAACTGTTTTTT. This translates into CASSSEGGHNEKLFF. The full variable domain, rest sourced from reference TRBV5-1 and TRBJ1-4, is KAGVTQTPRYLIKTRGQQVTLSCSPISGHRSVSWYQQTPGQGLQFLFEYFSETQRNKGNFPGRFSGRQFSNSRSEMNVSTLELGDSALYLCASSSEGGHNEKLFFGSGTQLSVL.

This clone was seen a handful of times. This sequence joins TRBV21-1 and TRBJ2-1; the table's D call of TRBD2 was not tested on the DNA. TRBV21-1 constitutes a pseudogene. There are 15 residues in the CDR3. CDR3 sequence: CASSKGGSGDNEQFF. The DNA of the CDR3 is TGTGCCAGCAGCAAAGGGGGTAGCGGGGACAATGAGCAGTTCTTC.

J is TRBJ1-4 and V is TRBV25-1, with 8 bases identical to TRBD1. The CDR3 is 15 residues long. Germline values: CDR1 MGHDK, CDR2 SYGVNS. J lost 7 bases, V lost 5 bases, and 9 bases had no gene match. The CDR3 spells CASSIPGQACEKLFF. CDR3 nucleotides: TGTGCCAGCAGTATACCGGGACAGGCGTGTGAAAAACTGTTTTTT.

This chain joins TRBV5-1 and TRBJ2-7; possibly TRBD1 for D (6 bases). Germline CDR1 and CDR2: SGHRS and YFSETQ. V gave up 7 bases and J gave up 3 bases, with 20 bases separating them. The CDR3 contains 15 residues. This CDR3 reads CASYHNRVRNYEQYF. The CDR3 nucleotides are TGCGCCAGCTATCATAACAGGGTGAGGAACTACGAGCAGTACTTC.

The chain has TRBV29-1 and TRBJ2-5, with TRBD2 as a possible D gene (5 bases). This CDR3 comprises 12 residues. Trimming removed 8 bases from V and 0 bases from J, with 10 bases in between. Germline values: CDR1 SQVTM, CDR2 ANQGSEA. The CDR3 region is CSPWTDQETQYF. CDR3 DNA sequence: TGCAGCCCCTGGACTGACCAAGAGACCCAGTACTTC.

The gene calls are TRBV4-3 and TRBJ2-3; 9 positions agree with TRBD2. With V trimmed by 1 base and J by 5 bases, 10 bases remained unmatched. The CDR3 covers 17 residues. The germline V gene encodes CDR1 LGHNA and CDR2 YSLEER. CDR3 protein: CASSQVLSGGLGDTQYF. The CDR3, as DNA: TGCGCCAGCAGCCAAGTACTTAGCGGGGGTCTCGGAGATACGCAGTATTTT.

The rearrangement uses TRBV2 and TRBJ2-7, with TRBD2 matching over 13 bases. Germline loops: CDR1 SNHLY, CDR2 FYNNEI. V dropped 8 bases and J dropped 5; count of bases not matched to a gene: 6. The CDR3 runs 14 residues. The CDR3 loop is CASSGLAGCNEQYF. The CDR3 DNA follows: TGTGCCAGCTCGGGACTAGCGGGATGCAACGAGCAGTACTTC.

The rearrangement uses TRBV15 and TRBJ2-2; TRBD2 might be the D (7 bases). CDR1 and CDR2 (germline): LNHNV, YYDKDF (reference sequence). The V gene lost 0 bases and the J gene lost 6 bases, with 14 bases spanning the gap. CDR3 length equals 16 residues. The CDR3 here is CATSRDHAGASGELFF. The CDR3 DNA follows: TGTGCCACCAGCAGAGATCACGCGGGGGCCTCCGGGGAGCTGTTTTTT.

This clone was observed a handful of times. CDR3 loop: CAIRTGRGEKLFF. The CDR3 DNA sequence: TGCGCCATCCGGACAGGGAGGGGTGAAAAACTGTTTTTT. The rearrangement links TRBV10-2 to TRBJ1-4; 8 nucleotides align to TRBD1. Germline V gene sequence: CDR1 WSHSY, CDR2 SAAADI. The ends lost 10 bases at V and 7 bases at J; junction bases unmatched: 8. The CDR3 is 13 amino acids.

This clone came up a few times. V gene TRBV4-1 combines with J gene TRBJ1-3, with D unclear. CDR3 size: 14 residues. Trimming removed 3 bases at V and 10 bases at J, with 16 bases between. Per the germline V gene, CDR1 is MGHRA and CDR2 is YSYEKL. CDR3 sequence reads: CASSQKERRNTIYF. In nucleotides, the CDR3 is TGCGCCAGCAGCCAGAAGGAACGGAGGAATACCATATATTTT.

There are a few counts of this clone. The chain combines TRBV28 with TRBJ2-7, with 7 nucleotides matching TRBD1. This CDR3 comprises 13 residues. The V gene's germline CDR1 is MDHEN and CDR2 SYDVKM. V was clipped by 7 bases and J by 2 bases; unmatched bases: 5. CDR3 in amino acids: CASTAGGAYEQYF. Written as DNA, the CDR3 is TGTGCCAGCACCGCAGGGGGAGCCTACGAGCAGTACTTC.

The CDR3 region has the DNA TGTGCCAGCAGCCCCAGGGGCAGGGCCTTCTACGAGCAGTACTTC. This sequence encodes CASSPRGRAFYEQYF. V usage is TRBV6-5 and J usage is TRBJ2-7; the D gene is possibly TRBD1 (6 bases). This CDR3 region has 15 residues. The germline V and J ends were trimmed by 6 bases and 3 bases, with 18 bases remaining between them. The germline CDR1 and CDR2 sequences are MNHEY and SVGAGI.

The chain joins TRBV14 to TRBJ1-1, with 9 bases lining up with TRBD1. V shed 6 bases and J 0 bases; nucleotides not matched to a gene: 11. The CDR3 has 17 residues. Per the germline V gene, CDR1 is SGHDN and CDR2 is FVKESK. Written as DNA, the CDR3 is TGTGCCAGCAGATACCAGGGACAGGGCCAAATGAACACTGAAGCTTTCTTT. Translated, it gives CASRYQGQGQMNTEAFF.